This TCR beta chain appears in the sequencing data of a study of blood T cell repertoires in COVID-19. Across the whole study: Material from acute and convalescent COVID-19 was sourced from the United States, Italy and Spain. The cDNA or gDNA used as material had been derived from T cells, B-cell-depleted T cells, or PBMCs.

Trimming took off 3 bases at V and 11 bases at J, with 13 bases between the two ends. Germline loops: CDR1 KGHSH, CDR2 LQKENI. This CDR3 spans 13 amino acids. Sequencing was performed with immunoSEQ multiplex PCR; in TCRdb, only in-frame clones are kept and a portion is missing. The sample yields approximately 31,000 clones, 90% to 95% seen once. The TCR sequence derives from a man between 60 and 75 years old with acute or convalescent COVID-19. This chain links TRBV18 with TRBJ1-4, with D maybe TRBD1 (5 bases). The sequenced material came from peripheral blood. In DNA, the CDR3 is TGTGCCAGCTCACCTACCGAAGGGGCGAAACTGTTTTTT. It codes for CASSPTEGAKLFF.